Detailed here is one T cell receptor beta chain. Germline V gene data show CDR1 as SGHVS and CDR2 as FQNEAQ. The V end lost 0 bases, the J end lost 11 bases, and 13 bases lay between the germline ends. The CDR3 length is 13 residues. This entry is derived from a study of T cell responses to AZD1222 COVID-19 vaccine. Clones were sequenced by immunoSEQ multiplex PCR, and TCRdb holds only the in-frame ones, with some missing. This table has fewer than 200,000 clones, more than 75% appearing once. This rearrangement joins TRBV7-8 to TRBJ1-1, with D possibly TRBD1 on 5 matching bases. This material consisted of peripheral blood, taken 28 days after the second AZD1222 dose. The TCR comes from an adult who received the AZD1222 COVID-19 vaccine. In DNA form, the CDR3 reads TGTGCCAGCAGCTTAGCGGAGGGGCTTGGGGCTTTCTTT. It specifies CASSLAEGLGAFF.